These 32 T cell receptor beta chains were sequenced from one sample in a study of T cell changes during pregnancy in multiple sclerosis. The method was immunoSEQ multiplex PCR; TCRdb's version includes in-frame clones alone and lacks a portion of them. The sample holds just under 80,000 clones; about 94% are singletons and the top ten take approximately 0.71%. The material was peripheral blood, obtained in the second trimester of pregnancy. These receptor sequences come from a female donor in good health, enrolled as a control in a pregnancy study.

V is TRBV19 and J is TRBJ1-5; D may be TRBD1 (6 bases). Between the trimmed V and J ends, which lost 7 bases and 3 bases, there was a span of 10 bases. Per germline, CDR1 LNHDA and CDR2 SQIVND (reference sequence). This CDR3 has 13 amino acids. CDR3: CASIPGHNQPQHF. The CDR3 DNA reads TGTGCCAGTATTCCGGGACACAATCAGCCCCAGCATTTT.

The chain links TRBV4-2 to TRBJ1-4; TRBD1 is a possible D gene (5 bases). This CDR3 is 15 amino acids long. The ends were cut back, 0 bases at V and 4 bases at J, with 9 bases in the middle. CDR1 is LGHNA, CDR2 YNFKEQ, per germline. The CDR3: CASSQDQGSNEKLFF. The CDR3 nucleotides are TGTGCCAGCAGCCAAGATCAGGGCAGTAATGAAAAACTGTTTTTT.

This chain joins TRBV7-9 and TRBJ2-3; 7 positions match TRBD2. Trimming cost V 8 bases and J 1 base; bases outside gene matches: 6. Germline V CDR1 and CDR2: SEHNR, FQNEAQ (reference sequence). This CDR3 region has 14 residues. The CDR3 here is CASGLRGGTDTQYF. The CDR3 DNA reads TGTGCCAGCGGCCTCCGGGGGGGCACAGATACGCAGTATTTT.

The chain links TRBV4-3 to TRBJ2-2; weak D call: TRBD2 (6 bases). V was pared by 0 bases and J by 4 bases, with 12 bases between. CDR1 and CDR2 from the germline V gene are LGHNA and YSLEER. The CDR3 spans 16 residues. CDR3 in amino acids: CASSQDTNSGTGELFF. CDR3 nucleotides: TGCGCCAGCAGCCAAGATACGAATAGCGGCACCGGGGAGCTGTTTTTT.

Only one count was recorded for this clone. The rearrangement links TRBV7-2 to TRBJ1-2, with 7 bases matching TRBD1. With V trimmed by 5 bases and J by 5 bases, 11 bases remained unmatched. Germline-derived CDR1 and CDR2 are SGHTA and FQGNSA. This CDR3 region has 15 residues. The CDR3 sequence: CASSEMRQGSYGYTF. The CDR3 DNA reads TGTGCCAGCAGCGAAATGCGACAGGGTTCTTATGGCTACACCTTC. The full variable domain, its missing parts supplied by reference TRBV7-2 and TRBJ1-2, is GAGVSQSPSNKVTEKGKDVELRCDPISGHTALYWYRQSLGQGLEFLIYFQGNSAPDKSGLPSDRFSAERTGGSVSTLTIQRTQQEDSAVYLCASSEMRQGSYGYTFGSGTRLTVV.

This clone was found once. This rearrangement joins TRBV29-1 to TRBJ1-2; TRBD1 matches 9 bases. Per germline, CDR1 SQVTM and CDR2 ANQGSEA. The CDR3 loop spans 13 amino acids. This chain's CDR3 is CTAGQGGNYGYTF. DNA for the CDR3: TGCACAGCGGGACAGGGAGGGAACTATGGCTACACCTTC. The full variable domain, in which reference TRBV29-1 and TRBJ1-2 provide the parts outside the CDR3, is SAVISQKPSRDICQRGTSLTIQCQVDSQVTMMFWYRQQPGQSLTLIATANQGSEATYESGFVIDKFPISRPNLTFSTLTVSNMSPEDSSIYLCTAGQGGNYGYTFGSGTRLTVV.

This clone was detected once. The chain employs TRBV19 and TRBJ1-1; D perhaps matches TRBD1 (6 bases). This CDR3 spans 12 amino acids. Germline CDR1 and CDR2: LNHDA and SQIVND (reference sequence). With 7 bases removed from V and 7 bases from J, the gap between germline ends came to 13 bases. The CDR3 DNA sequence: TGTGCCAGTAAAAGGGACACAGGTGAAGCTTTCTTT. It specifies CASKRDTGEAFF.

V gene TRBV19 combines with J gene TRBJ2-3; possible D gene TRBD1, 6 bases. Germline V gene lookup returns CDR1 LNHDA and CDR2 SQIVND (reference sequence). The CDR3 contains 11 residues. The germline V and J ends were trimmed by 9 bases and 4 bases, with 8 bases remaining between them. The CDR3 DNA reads TGTGCCAGGGGGGCCCCAGATACGCAGTATTTT. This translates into CARGAPDTQYF.

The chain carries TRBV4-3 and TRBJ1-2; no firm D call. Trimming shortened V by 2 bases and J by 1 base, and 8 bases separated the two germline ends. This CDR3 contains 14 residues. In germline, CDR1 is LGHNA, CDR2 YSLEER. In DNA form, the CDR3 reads TGCGCCAGCAGCCAATCACAGATTAACTATGGCTACACCTTC. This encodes CASSQSQINYGYTF.

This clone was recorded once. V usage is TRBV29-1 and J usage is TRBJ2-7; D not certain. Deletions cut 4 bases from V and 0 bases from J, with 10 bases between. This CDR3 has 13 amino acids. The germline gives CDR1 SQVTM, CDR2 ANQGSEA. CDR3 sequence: CSVVGPSSYEQYF. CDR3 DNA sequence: TGCAGCGTTGTAGGCCCTAGCTCCTACGAGCAGTACTTC.

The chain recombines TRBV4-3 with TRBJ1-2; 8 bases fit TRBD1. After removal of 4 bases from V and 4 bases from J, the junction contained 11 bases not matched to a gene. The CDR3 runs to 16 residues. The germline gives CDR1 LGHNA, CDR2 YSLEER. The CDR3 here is CASSRIITGGSYGYTF. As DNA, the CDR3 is TGCGCCAGCAGCCGTATCATTACAGGGGGTAGCTATGGCTACACCTTC.

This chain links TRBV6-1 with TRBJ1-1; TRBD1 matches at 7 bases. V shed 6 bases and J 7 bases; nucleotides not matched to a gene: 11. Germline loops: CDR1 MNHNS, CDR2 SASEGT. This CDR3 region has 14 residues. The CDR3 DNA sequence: TGTGCCAGCAGCCTAGGAACAGGGGTATTTGAAGCTTTCTTT. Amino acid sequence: CASSLGTGVFEAFF.

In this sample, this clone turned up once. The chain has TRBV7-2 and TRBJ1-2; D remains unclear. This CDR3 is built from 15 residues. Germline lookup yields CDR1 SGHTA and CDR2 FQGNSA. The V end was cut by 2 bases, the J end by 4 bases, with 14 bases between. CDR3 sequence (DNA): TGTGCCAGCAGCTTATCCCACACAGTATTCTATGGCTACACCTTC. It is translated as CASSLSHTVFYGYTF.

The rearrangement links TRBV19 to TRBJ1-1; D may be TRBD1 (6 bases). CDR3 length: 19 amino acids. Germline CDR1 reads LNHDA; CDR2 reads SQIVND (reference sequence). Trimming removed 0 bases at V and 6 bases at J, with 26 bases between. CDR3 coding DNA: TGTGCCAGTAGTATAGATCACATGAACCCTTACAGGAAGGGGGCTGAAGCTTTCTTT. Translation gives CASSIDHMNPYRKGAEAFF. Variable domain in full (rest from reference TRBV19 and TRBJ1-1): DGGITQSPKYLFRKEGQNVTLSCEQNLNHDAMYWYRQDPGQGLRLIYYSQIVNDFQKGDIAEGYSVSREKKESFPLTVTSAQKNPTAFYLCASSIDHMNPYRKGAEAFFGQGTRLTVV.

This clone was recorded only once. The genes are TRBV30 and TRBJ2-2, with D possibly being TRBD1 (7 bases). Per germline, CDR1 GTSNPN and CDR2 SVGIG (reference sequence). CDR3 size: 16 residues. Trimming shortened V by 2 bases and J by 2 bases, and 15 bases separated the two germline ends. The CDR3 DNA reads TGTGCCTGGAGTCTGGGGGGACAGCCTAACACCGGGGAGCTGTTTTTT. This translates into CAWSLGGQPNTGELFF.

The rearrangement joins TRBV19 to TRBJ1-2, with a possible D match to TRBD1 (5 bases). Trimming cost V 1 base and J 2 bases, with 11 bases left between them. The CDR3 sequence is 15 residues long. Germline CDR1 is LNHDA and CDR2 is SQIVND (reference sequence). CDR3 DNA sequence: TGTGCCAGTAGTATAGGGGGCCGCCAGAACTATGGCTACACCTTC. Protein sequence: CASSIGGRQNYGYTF.

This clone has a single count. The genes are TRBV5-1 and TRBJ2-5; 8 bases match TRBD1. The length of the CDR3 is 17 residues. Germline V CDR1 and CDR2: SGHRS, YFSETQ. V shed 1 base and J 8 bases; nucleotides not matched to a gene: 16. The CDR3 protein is CASSLSRGPDPTGTQYF. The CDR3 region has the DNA TGCGCCAGCAGCTTGAGCAGGGGGCCTGACCCTACGGGAACCCAGTACTTC.

DNA for the CDR3: TGCGCCAGCAGCCTAGGGGGATCTGGGGCCAACGTCCTGACTTTC. It specifies CASSLGGSGANVLTF. This chain connects TRBV5-1 to TRBJ2-6, with a weak D call TRBD1 (6 bases). There are 15 residues in the CDR3. CDR1 is SGHRS and CDR2 is YFSETQ in the germline V gene. The V end lost 4 bases, the J end lost 1 base, and 9 bases lay between the germline ends. Based on the CDR3 plus reference TRBV5-1 and TRBJ2-6, the full variable domain is KAGVTQTPRYLIKTRGQQVTLSCSPISGHRSVSWYQQTPGQGLQFLFEYFSETQRNKGNFPGRFSGRQFSNSRSEMNVSTLELGDSALYLCASSLGGSGANVLTFGAGSRLTVL.

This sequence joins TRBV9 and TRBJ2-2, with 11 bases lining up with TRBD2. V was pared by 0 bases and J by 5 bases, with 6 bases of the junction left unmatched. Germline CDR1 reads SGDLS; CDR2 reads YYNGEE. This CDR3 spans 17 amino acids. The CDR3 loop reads CASSVAGTSGLTGELFF. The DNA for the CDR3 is TGTGCCAGCAGCGTAGCTGGGACTAGCGGTTTAACCGGGGAGCTGTTTTTT.

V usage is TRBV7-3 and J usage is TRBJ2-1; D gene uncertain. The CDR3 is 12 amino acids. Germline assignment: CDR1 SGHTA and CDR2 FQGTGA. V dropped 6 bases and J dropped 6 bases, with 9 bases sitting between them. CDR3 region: CASSEPGNEQFF. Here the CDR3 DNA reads TGTGCCAGCAGTGAGCCGGGCAATGAGCAGTTCTTC.

The CDR3 reads CASTVVPFSGANVLTF. CDR3 bases: TGTGCCAGCACGGTCGTTCCTTTCTCTGGGGCCAACGTCCTGACTTTC. The rearrangement links TRBV27 to TRBJ2-6; no reliable D call. CDR1 and CDR2 (germline): MNHEY, SMNVEV (reference sequence). Trimming left V 7 bases short and J 0 bases short, with 13 bases between. This CDR3 contains 16 residues.

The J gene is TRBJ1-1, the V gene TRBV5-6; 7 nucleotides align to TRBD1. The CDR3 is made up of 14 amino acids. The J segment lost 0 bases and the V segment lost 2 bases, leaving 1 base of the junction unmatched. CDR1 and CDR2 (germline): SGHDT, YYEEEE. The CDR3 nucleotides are TGTGCCAGCAGCTTAGACAGGGTGAACACTGAAGCTTTCTTT. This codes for CASSLDRVNTEAFF.

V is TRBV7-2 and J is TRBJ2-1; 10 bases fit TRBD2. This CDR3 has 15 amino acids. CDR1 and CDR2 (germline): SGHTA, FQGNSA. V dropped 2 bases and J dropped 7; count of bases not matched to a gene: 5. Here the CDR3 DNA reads TGTGCCAGCAGCTTACAGCGGGGGGGCAGGAATGAGCAGTTCTTC. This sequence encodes CASSLQRGGRNEQFF.

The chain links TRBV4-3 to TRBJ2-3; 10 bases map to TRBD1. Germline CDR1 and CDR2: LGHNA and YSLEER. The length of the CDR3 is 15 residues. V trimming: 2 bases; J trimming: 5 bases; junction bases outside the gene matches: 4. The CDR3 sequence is CASSQWDRGKDTQYF. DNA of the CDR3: TGCGCCAGCAGCCAATGGGACAGGGGAAAAGATACGCAGTATTTT.

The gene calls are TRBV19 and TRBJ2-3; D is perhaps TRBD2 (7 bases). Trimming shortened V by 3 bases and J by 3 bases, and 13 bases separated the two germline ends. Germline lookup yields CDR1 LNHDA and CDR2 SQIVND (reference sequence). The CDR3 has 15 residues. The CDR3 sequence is CASSMLGGGTDTQYF. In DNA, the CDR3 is TGTGCCAGTAGTATGTTAGGGGGGGGAACAGATACGCAGTATTTT. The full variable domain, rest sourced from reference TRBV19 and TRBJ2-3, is DGGITQSPKYLFRKEGQNVTLSCEQNLNHDAMYWYRQDPGQGLRLIYYSQIVNDFQKGDIAEGYSVSREKKESFPLTVTSAQKNPTAFYLCASSMLGGGTDTQYFGPGTRLTVL.

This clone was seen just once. CDR3 loop: CASSPMTTGQETQYF. Written as DNA, the CDR3 is TGTGCCAGCAGCCCCATGACGACAGGGCAAGAGACCCAGTACTTC. The V call is TRBV9, the J call TRBJ2-5; 7 bases are a match to TRBD1. This CDR3 has 15 amino acids. V was clipped by 4 bases and J by 2 bases; unmatched bases: 8. From germline, CDR1 is SGDLS and CDR2 YYNGEE.

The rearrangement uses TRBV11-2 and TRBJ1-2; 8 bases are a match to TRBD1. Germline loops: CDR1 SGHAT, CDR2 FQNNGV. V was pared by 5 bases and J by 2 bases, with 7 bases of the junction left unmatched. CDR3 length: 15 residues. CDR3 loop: CASSIRTGMNYGYTF. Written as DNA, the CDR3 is TGTGCCAGCAGCATTAGGACAGGGATGAACTATGGCTACACCTTC. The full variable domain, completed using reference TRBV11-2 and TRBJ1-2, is EAGVAQSPRYKIIEKRQSVAFWCNPISGHATLYWYQQILGQGPKLLIQFQNNGVVDDSQLPKDRFSAERLKGVDSTLKIQPAKLEDSAVYLCASSIRTGMNYGYTFGSGTRLTVV.

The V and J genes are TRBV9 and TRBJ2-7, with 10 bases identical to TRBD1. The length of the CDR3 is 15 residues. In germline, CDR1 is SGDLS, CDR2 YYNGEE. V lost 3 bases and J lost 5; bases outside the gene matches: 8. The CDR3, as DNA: TGTGCCAGCAGCGCCGACCTGACAGGGGGCCACGAGCAGTACTTC. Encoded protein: CASSADLTGGHEQYF.

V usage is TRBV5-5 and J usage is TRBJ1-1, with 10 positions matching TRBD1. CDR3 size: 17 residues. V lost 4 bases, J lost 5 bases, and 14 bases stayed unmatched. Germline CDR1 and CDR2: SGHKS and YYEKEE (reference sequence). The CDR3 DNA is TGTGCCAGCAGCGTGAGAGGGACAGGGGTGAGAGAGACTGAAGCTTTCTTT. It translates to CASSVRGTGVRETEAFF.

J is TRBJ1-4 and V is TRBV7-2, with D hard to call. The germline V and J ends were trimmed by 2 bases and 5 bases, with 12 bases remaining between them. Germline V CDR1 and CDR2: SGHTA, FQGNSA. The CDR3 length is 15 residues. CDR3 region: CASSLQVIRNEKLFF. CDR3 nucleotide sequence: TGTGCCAGCAGCTTACAGGTTATAAGGAATGAAAAACTGTTTTTT.

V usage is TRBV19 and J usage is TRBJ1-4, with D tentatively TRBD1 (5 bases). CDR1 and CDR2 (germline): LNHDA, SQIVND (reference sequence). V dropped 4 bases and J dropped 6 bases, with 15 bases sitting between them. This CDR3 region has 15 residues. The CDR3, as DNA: TGTGCCAGTAGTACCATCCTTGACAGTGATGAAAAACTGTTTTTT. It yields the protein CASSTILDSDEKLFF. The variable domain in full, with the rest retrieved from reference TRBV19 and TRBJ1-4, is DGGITQSPKYLFRKEGQNVTLSCEQNLNHDAMYWYRQDPGQGLRLIYYSQIVNDFQKGDIAEGYSVSREKKESFPLTVTSAQKNPTAFYLCASSTILDSDEKLFFGSGTQLSVL.

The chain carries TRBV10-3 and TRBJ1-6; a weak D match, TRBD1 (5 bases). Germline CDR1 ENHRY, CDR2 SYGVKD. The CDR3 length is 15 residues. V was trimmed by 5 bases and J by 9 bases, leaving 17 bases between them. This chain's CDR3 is CAISPHGGRSSPLHF. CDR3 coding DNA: TGTGCCATCAGTCCACACGGGGGTCGGAGTTCACCCCTCCACTTT.